Listed below are T cell receptor beta chains from one sample, sequenced in a study of blood T cell repertoires in COVID-19. TCRdb keeps only in-frame clones here, not all; method: immunoSEQ multiplex PCR. There are about 320,000 clones in the sample; more than 75% occur only once, and about 2.4% lies in the top ten. Sequenced input: PBMCs or T cells enriched from blood (not recorded which). The receptors here all came from a man in his 60s who had recovered from COVID-19. Both conserved end residues are part of each CDR3. D genes are given only for firm matches. Clone size is shown for a subset of rows, as once, few, many or a class of expanded clone.

j_gene | d_gene | abundance | v_gene | CDR3aa | CDR3nt
TRBJ2-1 | NA | NA | TRBV3-1/TRBV3-2 | CASSQANEQFF | TGTGCCAGCAGCCAAGCGAATGAGCAGTTCTTC
TRBJ1-5 | NA | NA | TRBV24-1 | CATSDSGGGNQPQHF | TGTGCCACCAGTGATTCTGGGGGCGGCAATCAGCCCCAGCATTTT
TRBJ2-2 | TRBD1 | NA | TRBV10-3 | CAISETGGNTGELFF | TGTGCCATCAGTGAAACAGGGGGGAACACCGGGGAGCTGTTTTTT
TRBJ2-3 | NA | NA | TRBV12-5 | CASGLGSGSSTDTQYF | TGTGCTAGTGGTTTGGGTAGCGGTTCTAGCACAGATACGCAGTATTTT
TRBJ1-1 | NA | NA | TRBV12-5 | CASCQGNTEAFF | TGTGCTAGTTGCCAGGGGAACACTGAAGCTTTCTTT
TRBJ1-2 | NA | NA | TRBV9 | CASSPEGHYYGYTF | TGTGCCAGCAGCCCTGAGGGACACTACTATGGCTACACCTTC
TRBJ1-2 | NA | NA | TRBV7-2 | CASSLFGLNYGYTF | TGTGCCAGCAGCTTGTTTGGGCTTAACTATGGCTACACCTTC
TRBJ1-1 | TRBD1 | NA | TRBV5-1 | CASSLVTGANTEAFF | TGCGCCAGCAGCTTGGTCACAGGGGCCAACACTGAAGCTTTCTTT
TRBJ1-2 | NA | NA | TRBV6-5 | CASSYSRGPDYGYTF | TGTGCCAGCAGTTACTCGCGAGGGCCCGACTATGGCTACACCTTC
TRBJ2-7 | TRBD1 | NA | TRBV6-6 | CASSPGQGTYEQYF | TGTGCCAGCAGCCCGGGACAGGGAACGTACGAGCAGTACTTC
TRBJ2-3 | TRBD2 | once | TRBV12-3/TRBV12-4 | CASSSGITDTQYF | TGTGCCAGCAGTAGCGGGATCACAGATACGCAGTATTTT
TRBJ2-7 | TRBD2 | NA | TRBV7-2 | CASSLDDRGRFSEQYF | TGTGCCAGCAGCTTAGATGATCGCGGGAGGTTCTCCGAGCAGTACTTC
TRBJ2-7 | TRBD1 | once | TRBV28 | CASSLGQNYEQYF | TGTGCCAGCAGTTTGGGACAGAACTACGAGCAGTACTTC
TRBJ2-3 | NA | few | TRBV6-5 | CASSRGTDTQYF | TGTGCCAGCAGTAGAGGGACAGATACGCAGTATTTT
TRBJ1-1 | NA | NA | TRBV6-2/TRBV6-3 | CASSYPTGTMNTEAFF | TGTGCCAGCAGTTACCCTACAGGCACCATGAACACTGAAGCTTTCTTT
TRBJ1-1 | NA | NA | TRBV5-1 | CASSLDPGLTEAFF | TGCGCCAGCAGCTTGGACCCCGGACTCACTGAAGCTTTCTTT
TRBJ1-2 | TRBD1 | NA | TRBV7-2 | CASSLLGQGRGYTF | TGTGCCAGCAGCTTATTGGGACAGGGTCGGGGCTACACCTTC
TRBJ2-5 | NA | NA | TRBV5-1 | CASSLGGTHPQETQYF | TGCGCCAGCAGCTTGGGAGGAACCCACCCCCAAGAGACCCAGTACTTC
TRBJ1-2 | TRBD1 | NA | TRBV19 | CASSSGTGVGGYTF | TGTGCCAGTAGTAGTGGGACAGGGGTAGGTGGCTACACCTTC
TRBJ2-1 | NA | NA | TRBV5-1 | CASKDSTYNEQFF | TGCGCCAGCAAGGATAGCACCTACAATGAGCAGTTCTTC
TRBJ1-3 | NA | NA | TRBV4-3 | CASSQDGRDIAGNTIYF | TGCGCCAGCAGCCAAGATGGCAGGGATATAGCTGGAAACACCATATATTTT
TRBJ2-7 | TRBD2 | NA | TRBV10-1 | CASSGSGSYEQYF | TGCGCCAGCAGTGGTAGCGGGAGCTACGAGCAGTACTTC
TRBJ2-3 | TRBD2 | NA | TRBV3-1/TRBV3-2 | CASSRRGGITDTQYF | TGTGCCAGCAGCCGGCGGGGGGGAATCACAGATACGCAGTATTTT
TRBJ2-2 | TRBD1 | NA | TRBV4-3 | CASSQADRVSAGELFF | TGCGCCAGCAGCCAGGCGGACAGGGTATCGGCCGGGGAGCTGTTTTTT
TRBJ1-3 | TRBD1 | NA | TRBV13 | CASSLLGQGERNTIYF | TGTGCCAGCAGCCTCTTGGGACAGGGGGAGAGAAACACCATATATTTT
TRBJ2-7 | TRBD2 | NA | TRBV13 | CASSFRSSGSSYEQYF | TGTGCCAGCAGCTTCCGGTCTAGCGGGAGCTCCTACGAGCAGTACTTC
TRBJ2-5 | NA | once | TRBV7-2 | CASSLRPTAGYEQETQYF | TGTGCCAGCAGCCTCAGGCCCACGGCAGGCTACGAGCAAGAGACCCAGTACTTC
TRBJ2-2 | NA | NA | TRBV11-3 | CASSPSGTGELFF | TGTGCCAGCAGCCCCAGCGGTACCGGGGAGCTGTTTTTT
TRBJ1-5 | TRBD1 | NA | TRBV2 | CASRGRTGHGNQPQHF | TGTGCCAGCAGAGGGCGGACAGGGCACGGCAATCAGCCCCAGCATTTT
TRBJ1-1 | NA | NA | TRBV7-8 | CASSFVAETEAFF | TGTGCCAGCAGCTTCGTCGCCGAGACTGAAGCTTTCTTT
TRBJ1-1 | NA | NA | TRBV9 | CASSVVAGWNTEAFF | TGTGCCAGCAGCGTAGTTGCGGGGTGGAACACTGAAGCTTTCTTT
TRBJ1-5 | NA | NA | TRBV2 | CASIGQPNNQPQHF | TGTGCCAGCATTGGGCAACCTAACAATCAGCCCCAGCATTTT
TRBJ1-2 | NA | NA | TRBV12-3/TRBV12-4 | CASSSSYGYTF | TGTGCCAGCAGTTCGAGTTATGGCTACACCTTC
TRBJ2-1 | NA | once | TRBV6-5 | CASIKPDYNEQFF | TGTGCCAGCATCAAACCAGATTACAATGAGCAGTTCTTC
TRBJ2-5 | TRBD1 | NA | TRBV10-1 | CASSPWTGLGETQYF | TGCGCCAGCAGTCCATGGACAGGGCTGGGAGAGACCCAGTACTTC
TRBJ1-1 | NA | NA | TRBV25-1 | CASSESGLVAEAFF | TGTGCCAGCAGTGAATCAGGGCTGGTTGCTGAAGCTTTCTTT
TRBJ2-1 | TRBD2 | NA | TRBV7-9 | CASSFPHSGRGGNEQFF | TGTGCCAGCAGCTTTCCTCATAGCGGGAGGGGGGGCAATGAGCAGTTCTTC
TRBJ1-5 | TRBD1 | few | TRBV3-1/TRBV3-2 | CASSRGTGVGQPQHF | TGTGCCAGCAGCCGCGGGACAGGCGTGGGTCAGCCCCAGCATTTT
TRBJ2-1 | TRBD1 | once | TRBV5-8 | CASSFQPGTAYNEQFF | TGTGCCAGCAGCTTCCAACCCGGGACAGCCTACAATGAGCAGTTCTTC
TRBJ1-5 | NA | NA | TRBV6-5 | CASSYTGGLDQPQHF | TGTGCCAGCTCCTACACGGGAGGCCTGGATCAGCCCCAGCATTTT
TRBJ2-7 | NA | NA | TRBV6-2/TRBV6-3 | CASSYSRSYEQYF | TGTGCCAGCAGTTACTCGCGGTCCTACGAGCAGTACTTC
TRBJ1-6 | NA | NA | TRBV11-3 | CASSLGAGKNSPLHF | TGTGCCAGCAGCTTAGGGGCAGGGAAGAATTCACCCCTCCACTTT
TRBJ1-4 | NA | few | TRBV11-2 | CASSFAQGQNEKLFF | TGTGCCAGCAGCTTCGCGCAGGGGCAGAATGAAAAACTGTTTTTT
TRBJ2-5 | TRBD2 | NA | TRBV19 | CASSQGLAGGQETQYF | TGTGCCAGTAGCCAAGGACTAGCGGGGGGACAAGAGACCCAGTACTTC
TRBJ1-2 | TRBD1 | NA | TRBV4-1 | CASSQVSGQGHGYTF | TGCGCCAGCAGCCAAGTCTCGGGACAGGGCCATGGCTACACCTTC
TRBJ2-5 | NA | NA | TRBV4-1 | CASRIRGAREETQYF | TGCGCCAGCAGGATCCGGGGGGCCAGGGAAGAGACCCAGTACTTC
TRBJ1-2 | NA | NA | TRBV20-1 | CSASPGYGYTF | TGCAGTGCGTCCCCAGGGTATGGCTACACCTTC
TRBJ1-1 | NA | NA | TRBV28 | CASSLSQGYTEAFF | TGTGCCAGCAGTTTATCACAGGGCTACACTGAAGCTTTCTTT
TRBJ2-1 | TRBD2 | NA | TRBV30 | CAWSRGLAGGNEQFF | TGTGCCTGGAGTCGGGGACTAGCGGGGGGCAATGAGCAGTTCTTC
TRBJ2-3 | NA | NA | TRBV11-2 | CASSPGGLPPTDTQYF | TGTGCCAGCAGCCCGGGGGGCCTCCCCCCCACAGATACGCAGTATTTT
TRBJ2-7 | NA | NA | TRBV7-9 | CASSSPPQGYEQYF | TGTGCCAGCAGCTCGCCACCACAGGGATACGAGCAGTACTTC
TRBJ2-5 | NA | NA | TRBV25-1 | CASSYETQYF | TGTGCCAGCAGCTATGAGACCCAGTACTTC
TRBJ2-7 | NA | NA | TRBV3-1/TRBV3-2 | CASSQAGYEQYF | TGTGCCAGCAGCCAAGCGGGGTACGAGCAGTACTTC
TRBJ1-5 | NA | NA | TRBV27 | CASSLARGRQPQHF | TGTGCCAGCAGTTTAGCCAGGGGTAGGCAGCCCCAGCATTTT